This T cell receptor beta chain was retrieved from a study of CD8 T cells in ankylosing spondylitis. V was clipped by 5 bases and J by 5 bases, with 15 bases between them. There are 14 residues in the CDR3. As the method for making TCR beta libraries, quantitative 5'-RACE with molecular barcodes was used. One entry per CDR3 protein, called by TCRdb with MiXCR from the 5' RACE reads. The table has approximately 300,000 distinct CDR3 sequences, around 21% seen once; the top ten hold roughly 4%. This clonotype originated in a female donor with ankylosing spondylitis or in good health (not recorded which). The rearrangement links TRBV12-3 or TRBV12-4 to TRBJ2-5; TRBD2 might be the D (5 bases). The sequencing input was blood, either unsorted or a sorted T cell fraction (not recorded which). Here the CDR3 DNA reads TGTGCCAGCAGTGACCGCCGGGGTTGGGAGACCCAGTACTTC. It translates to CASSDRRGWETQYF.